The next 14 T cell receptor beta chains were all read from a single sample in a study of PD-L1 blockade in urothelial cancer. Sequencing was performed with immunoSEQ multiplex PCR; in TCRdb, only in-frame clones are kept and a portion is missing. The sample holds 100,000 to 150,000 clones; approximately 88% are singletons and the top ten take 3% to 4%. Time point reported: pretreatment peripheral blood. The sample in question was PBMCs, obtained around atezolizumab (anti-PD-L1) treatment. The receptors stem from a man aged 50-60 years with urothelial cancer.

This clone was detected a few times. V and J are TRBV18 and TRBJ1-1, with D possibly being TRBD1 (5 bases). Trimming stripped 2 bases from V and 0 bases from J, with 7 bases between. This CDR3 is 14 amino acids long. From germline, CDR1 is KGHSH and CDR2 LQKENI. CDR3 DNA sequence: TGTGCCAGCTCACCATGGGGCTTGAACACTGAAGCTTTCTTT. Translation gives CASSPWGLNTEAFF.

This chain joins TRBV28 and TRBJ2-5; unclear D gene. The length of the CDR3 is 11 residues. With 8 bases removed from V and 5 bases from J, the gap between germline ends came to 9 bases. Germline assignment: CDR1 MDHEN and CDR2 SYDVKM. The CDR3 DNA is TGTGCCAGCGCTTCCCGGGAGACCCAGTACTTC. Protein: CASASRETQYF.

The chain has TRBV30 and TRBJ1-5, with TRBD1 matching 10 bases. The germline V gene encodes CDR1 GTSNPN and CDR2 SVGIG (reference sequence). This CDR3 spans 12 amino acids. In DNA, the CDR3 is TGTGCATCCGGACAGGGGGGTCAGCCCCAGCATTTT. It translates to CASGQGGQPQHF.

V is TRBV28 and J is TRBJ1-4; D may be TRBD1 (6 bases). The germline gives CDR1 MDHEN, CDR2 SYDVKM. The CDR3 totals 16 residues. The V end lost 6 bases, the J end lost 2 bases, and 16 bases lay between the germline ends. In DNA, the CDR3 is TGTGCCAGCAGATCAGGGGAAGTAAAGACTAATGAAAAACTGTTTTTT. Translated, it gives CASRSGEVKTNEKLFF.

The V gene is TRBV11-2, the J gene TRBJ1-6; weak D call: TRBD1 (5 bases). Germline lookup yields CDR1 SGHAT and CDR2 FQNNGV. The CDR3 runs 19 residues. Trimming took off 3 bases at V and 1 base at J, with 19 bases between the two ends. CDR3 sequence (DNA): TGTGCCAGCAGCTTCGGGGGTCGGGCAGGGAGGTCCTATAATTCACCCCTCCACTTT. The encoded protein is CASSFGGRAGRSYNSPLHF.

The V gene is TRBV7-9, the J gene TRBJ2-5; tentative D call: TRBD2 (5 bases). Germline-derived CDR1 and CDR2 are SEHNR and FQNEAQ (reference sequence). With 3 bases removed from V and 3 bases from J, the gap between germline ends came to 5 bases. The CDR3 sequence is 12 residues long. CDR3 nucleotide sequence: TGTGCCAGCAGCTTGGAGGAAGAGACCCAGTACTTC. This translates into CASSLEEETQYF.

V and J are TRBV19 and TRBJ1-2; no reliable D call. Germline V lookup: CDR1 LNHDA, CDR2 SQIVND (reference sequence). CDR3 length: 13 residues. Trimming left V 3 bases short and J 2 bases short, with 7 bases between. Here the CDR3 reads CASSMGRNYGYTF. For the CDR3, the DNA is TGTGCCAGTAGTATGGGGAGGAACTATGGCTACACCTTC.

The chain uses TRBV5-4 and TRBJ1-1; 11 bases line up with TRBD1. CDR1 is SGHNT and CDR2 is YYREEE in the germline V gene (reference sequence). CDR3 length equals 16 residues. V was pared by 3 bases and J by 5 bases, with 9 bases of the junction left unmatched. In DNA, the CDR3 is TGTGCCAGCAGCTGGAGGACAGGGGGCTCAAAAACTGAAGCTTTCTTT. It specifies CASSWRTGGSKTEAFF.

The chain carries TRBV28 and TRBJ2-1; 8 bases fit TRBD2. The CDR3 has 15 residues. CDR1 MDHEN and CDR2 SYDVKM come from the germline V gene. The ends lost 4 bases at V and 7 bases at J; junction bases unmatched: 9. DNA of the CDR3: TGTGCCAGCAGTTCAACGGGAGGGACGTGGAATGAGCAGTTCTTC. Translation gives CASSSTGGTWNEQFF.

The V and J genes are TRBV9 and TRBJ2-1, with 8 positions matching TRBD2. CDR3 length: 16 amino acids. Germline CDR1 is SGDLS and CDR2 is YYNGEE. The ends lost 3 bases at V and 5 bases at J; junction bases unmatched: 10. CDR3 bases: TGTGCCAGCAGCGAGAGGGGGACTAGTGACAACAATGAGCAGTTCTTC. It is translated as CASSERGTSDNNEQFF.

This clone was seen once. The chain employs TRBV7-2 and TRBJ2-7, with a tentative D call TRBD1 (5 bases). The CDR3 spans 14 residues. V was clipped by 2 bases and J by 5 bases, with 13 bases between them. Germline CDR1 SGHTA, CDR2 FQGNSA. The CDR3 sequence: CASSLSRGFNEQYF. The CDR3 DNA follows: TGTGCCAGCAGCTTAAGTAGGGGCTTCAACGAGCAGTACTTC.

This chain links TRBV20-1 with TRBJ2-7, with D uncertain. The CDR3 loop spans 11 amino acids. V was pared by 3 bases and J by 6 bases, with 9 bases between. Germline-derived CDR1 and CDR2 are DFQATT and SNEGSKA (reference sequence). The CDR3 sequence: CSARTVSEQYF. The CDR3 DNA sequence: TGCAGTGCTAGGACTGTCTCCGAGCAGTACTTC.

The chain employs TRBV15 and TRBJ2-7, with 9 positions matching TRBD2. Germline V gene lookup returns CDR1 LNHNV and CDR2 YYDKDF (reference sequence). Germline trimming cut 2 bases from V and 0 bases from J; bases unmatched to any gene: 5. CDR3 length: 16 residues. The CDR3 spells CATSRRQTSGSYEQYF. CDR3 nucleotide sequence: TGTGCCACCAGCAGACGTCAGACTAGCGGCTCCTACGAGCAGTACTTC. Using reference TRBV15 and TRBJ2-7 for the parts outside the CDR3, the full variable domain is DAMVIQNPRYQVTQFGKPVTLSCSQTLNHNVMYWYQQKSSQAPKLLFHYYDKDFNNEADTPDNFQSRRPNTSFCFLDIRSPGLGDTAMYLCATSRRQTSGSYEQYFGPGTRLTVT.

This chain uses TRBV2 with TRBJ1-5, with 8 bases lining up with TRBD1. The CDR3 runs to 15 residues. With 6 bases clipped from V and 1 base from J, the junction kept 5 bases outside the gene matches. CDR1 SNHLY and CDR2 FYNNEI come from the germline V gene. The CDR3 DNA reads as TGTGCCAGCAGACCAGGGGGCGTAAGCAATCAGCCCCAGCATTTT. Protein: CASRPGGVSNQPQHF. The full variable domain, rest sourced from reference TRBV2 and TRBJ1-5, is EPEVTQTPSHQVTQMGQEVILRCVPISNHLYFYWYRQILGQKVEFLVSFYNNEISEKSEIFDDQFSVERPDGSNFTLKIRSTKLEDSAMYFCASRPGGVSNQPQHFGDGTRLSIL.